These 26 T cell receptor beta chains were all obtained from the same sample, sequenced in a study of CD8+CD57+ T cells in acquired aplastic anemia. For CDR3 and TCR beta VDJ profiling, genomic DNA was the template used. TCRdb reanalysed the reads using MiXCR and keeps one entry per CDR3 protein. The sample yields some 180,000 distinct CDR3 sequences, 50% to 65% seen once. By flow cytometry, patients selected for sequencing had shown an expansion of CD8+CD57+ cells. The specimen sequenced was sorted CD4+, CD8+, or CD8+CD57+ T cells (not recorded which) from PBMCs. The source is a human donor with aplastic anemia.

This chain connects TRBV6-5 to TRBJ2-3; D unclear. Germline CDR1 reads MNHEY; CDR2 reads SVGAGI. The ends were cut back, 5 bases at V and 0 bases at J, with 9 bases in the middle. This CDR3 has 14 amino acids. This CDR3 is CASSTEESTDTQYF. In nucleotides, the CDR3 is TGTGCCAGCAGTACGGAAGAGAGCACAGATACGCAGTATTTT.

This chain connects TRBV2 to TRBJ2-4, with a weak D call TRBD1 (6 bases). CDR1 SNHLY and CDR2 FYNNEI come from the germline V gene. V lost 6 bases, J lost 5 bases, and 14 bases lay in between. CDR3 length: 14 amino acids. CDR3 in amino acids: CASSFRRTENIQYF. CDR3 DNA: TGTGCCAGCAGCTTTAGGCGGACAGAAAACATTCAGTACTTC.

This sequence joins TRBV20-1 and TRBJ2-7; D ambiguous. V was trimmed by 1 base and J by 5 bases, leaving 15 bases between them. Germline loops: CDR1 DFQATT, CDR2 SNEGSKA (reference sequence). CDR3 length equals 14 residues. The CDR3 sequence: CSARGPSGTDEQYF. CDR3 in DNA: TGCAGTGCTAGAGGTCCCTCCGGTACCGACGAGCAGTACTTC.

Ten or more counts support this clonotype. The CDR3 reads CASSQEGGTPYNEQFF. CDR3 nucleotide sequence: TGCGCCAGCAGCCAAGAGGGCGGGACACCCTACAATGAGCAGTTCTTC. The V and J genes are TRBV4-1 and TRBJ2-1, with D perhaps assigned TRBD1 or TRBD2 (6 bases each). The CDR3 sequence is 16 residues long. The ends were cut back, 0 bases at V and 2 bases at J, with 11 bases in the middle. The germline V gene has CDR1 MGHRA and CDR2 YSYEKL.

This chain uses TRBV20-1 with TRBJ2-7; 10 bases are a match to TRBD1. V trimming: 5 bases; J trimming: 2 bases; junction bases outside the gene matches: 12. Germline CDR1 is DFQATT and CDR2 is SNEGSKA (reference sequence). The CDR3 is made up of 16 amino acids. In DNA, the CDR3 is TGCAGTGCTTACTCCGCCGGGACAGGGGTGGCCTACGAGCAGTACTTC. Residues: CSAYSAGTGVAYEQYF.

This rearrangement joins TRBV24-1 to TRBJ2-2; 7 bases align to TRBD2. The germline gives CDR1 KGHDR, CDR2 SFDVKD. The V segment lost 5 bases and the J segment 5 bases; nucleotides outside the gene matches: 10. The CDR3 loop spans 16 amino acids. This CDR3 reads CATSVGRGVRTGELFF. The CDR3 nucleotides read TGTGCCACCAGTGTTGGGAGGGGAGTAAGGACCGGGGAGCTGTTTTTT.

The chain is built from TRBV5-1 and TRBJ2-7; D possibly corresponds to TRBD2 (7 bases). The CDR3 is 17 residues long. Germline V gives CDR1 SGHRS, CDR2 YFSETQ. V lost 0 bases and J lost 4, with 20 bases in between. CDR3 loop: CASSLESFRGGVYEQYF. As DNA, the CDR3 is TGCGCCAGCAGCTTGGAATCCTTTAGGGGGGGGGTTTACGAGCAGTACTTC.

The DNA of the CDR3 is TGCGCCAGCAGCCCGCAGAGGGGCGGTGGAAACACCATATATTTT. It encodes CASSPQRGGGNTIYF. This rearrangement joins TRBV5-1 to TRBJ1-3, with D possibly matching TRBD1 (5 bases). V lost 4 bases and J lost 3, with 14 bases in between. Germline V lookup: CDR1 SGHRS, CDR2 YFSETQ. The CDR3 contains 15 residues. Based on the CDR3 plus reference TRBV5-1 and TRBJ1-3, the full variable domain is KAGVTQTPRYLIKTRGQQVTLSCSPISGHRSVSWYQQTPGQGLQFLFEYFSETQRNKGNFPGRFSGRQFSNSRSEMNVSTLELGDSALYLCASSPQRGGGNTIYFGEGSWLTVV.

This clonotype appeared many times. The CDR3 loop is CASSQEHRQETQYF. The CDR3 DNA follows: TGCGCCAGCAGCCAAGAACACCGCCAAGAGACCCAGTACTTC. This sequence joins TRBV4-1 and TRBJ2-5; D is unresolved. This CDR3 has 14 residues. Germline assignment: CDR1 MGHRA and CDR2 YSYEKL. V was pared by 0 bases and J by 1 base, with 6 bases between.

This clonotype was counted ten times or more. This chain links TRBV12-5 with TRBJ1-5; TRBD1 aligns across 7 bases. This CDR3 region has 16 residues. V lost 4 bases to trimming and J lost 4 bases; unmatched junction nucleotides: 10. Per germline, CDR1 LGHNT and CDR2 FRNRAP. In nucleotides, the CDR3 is TGTGCTAGTGGTTCGAGCCGGGACAGAAGAAATCAGCCCCAGCATTTT. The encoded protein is CASGSSRDRRNQPQHF. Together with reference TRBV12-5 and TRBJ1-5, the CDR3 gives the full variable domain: DARVTQTPRHKVTEMGQEVTMRCQPILGHNTVFWYRQTMMQGLELLAYFRNRAPLDDSGMPKDRFSAEMPDATLATLKIQPSEPRDSAVYFCASGSSRDRRNQPQHFGDGTRLSIL.

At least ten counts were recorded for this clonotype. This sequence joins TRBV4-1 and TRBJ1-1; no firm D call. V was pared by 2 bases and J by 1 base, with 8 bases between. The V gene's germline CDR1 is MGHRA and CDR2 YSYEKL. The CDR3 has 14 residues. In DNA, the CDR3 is TGCGCCAGCAGCCAAATTGCGGGGAACACTGAAGCTTTCTTT. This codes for CASSQIAGNTEAFF.

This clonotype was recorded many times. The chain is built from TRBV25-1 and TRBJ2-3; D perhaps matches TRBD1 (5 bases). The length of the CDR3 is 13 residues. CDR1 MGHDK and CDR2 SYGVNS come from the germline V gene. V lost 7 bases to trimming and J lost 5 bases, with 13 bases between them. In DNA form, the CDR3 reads TGTGCCAGCACCGAAGGGGCCGGAGATACGCAGTATTTT. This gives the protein CASTEGAGDTQYF.

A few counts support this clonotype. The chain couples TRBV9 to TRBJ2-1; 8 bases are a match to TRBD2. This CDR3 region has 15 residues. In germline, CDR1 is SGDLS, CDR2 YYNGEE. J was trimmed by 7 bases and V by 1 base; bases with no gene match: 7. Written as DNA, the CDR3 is TGTGCCAGCAGCGTACAGGGACTAGGTCCGAATGAGCAGTTCTTC. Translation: CASSVQGLGPNEQFF.

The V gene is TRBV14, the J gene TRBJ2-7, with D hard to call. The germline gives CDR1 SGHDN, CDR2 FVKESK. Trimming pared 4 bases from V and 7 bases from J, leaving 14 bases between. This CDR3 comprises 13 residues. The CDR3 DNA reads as TGTGCCAGCAGCCTTGTGCCGTTGGGAGAGCAGTACTTC. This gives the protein CASSLVPLGEQYF.

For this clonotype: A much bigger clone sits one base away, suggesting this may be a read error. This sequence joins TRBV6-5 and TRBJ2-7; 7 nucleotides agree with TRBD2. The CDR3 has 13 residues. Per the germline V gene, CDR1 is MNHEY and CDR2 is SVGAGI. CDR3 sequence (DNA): TGTGCCAGCAGTGGGGGGGTAGTCTACGAGCGGTACTTC. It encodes CASSGGVVYERYF.

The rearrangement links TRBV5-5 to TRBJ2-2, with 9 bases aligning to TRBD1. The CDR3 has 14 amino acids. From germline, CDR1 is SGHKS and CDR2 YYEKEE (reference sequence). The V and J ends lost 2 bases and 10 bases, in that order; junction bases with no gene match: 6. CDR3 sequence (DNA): TGTGCCAGCAGCTTAGGGACAGGGACGGAGGAGCTGTTTTTT. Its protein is CASSLGTGTEELFF.

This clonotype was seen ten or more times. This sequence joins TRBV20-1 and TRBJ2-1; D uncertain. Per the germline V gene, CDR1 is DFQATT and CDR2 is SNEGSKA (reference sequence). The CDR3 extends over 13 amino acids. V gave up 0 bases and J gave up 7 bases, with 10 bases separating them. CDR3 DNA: TGCAGTGCTAGAGAGTCCGGGCGGAATGAGCAGTTCTTC. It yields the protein CSARESGRNEQFF.

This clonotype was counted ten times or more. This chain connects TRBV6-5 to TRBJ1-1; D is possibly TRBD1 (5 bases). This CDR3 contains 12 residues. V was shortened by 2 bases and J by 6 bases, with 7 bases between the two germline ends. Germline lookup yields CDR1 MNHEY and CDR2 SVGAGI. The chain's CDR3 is CASSYGGAEAFF. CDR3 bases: TGTGCCAGCAGTTACGGGGGGGCTGAAGCTTTCTTT.

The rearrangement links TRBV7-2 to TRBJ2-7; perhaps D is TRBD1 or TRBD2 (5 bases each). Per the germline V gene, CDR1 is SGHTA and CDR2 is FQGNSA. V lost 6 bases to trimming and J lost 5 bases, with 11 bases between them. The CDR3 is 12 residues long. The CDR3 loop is CASRGDLHEQYF. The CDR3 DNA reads TGTGCCAGCAGGGGGGACCTCCACGAGCAGTACTTC.

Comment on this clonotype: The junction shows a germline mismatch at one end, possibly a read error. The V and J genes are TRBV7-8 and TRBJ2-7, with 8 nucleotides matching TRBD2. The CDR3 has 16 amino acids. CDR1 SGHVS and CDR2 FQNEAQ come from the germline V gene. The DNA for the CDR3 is TGCGCCAGCAGCCAAGACCCGACTAGCGTCGGGAGCGAGCAGTACTTC. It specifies CASSQDPTSVGSEQYF.

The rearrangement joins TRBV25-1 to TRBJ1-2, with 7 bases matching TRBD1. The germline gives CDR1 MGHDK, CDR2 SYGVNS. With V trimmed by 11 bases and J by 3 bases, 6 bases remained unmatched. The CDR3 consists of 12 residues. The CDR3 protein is CASRQGYYGYTF. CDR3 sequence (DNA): TGTGCCTCGAGACAGGGATACTATGGCTACACCTTC.

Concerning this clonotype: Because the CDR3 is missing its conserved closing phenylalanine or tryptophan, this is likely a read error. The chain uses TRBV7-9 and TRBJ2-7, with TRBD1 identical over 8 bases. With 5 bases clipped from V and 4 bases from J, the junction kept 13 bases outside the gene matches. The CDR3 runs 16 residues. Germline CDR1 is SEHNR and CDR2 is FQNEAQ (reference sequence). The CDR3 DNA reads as TGTGCCAGCAGCCTCAGACCGGACAGGGAGGAATACGAGCAGTACCTC. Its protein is CASSLRPDREEYEQYL.

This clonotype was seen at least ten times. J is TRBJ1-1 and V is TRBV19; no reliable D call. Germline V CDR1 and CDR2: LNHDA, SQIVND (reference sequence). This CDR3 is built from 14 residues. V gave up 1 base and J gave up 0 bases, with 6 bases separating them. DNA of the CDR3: TGTGCCAGTAGTATAGCCCACATGAACACTGAAGCTTTCTTT. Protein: CASSIAHMNTEAFF.

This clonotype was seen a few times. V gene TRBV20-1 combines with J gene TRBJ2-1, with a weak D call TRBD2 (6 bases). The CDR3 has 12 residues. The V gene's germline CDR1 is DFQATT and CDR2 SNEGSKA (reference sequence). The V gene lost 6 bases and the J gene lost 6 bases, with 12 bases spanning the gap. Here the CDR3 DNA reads TGCAGTGCCTTAGCGGTTCCCAATGAGCAGTTCTTC. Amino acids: CSALAVPNEQFF.

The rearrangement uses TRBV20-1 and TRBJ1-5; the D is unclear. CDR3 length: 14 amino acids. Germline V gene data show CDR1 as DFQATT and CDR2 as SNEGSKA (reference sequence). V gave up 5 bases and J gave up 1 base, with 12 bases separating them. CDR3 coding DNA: TGCAGTGCTCAATCCGGGTCCAGCAATCAGCCCCAGCATTTT. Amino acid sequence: CSAQSGSSNQPQHF.

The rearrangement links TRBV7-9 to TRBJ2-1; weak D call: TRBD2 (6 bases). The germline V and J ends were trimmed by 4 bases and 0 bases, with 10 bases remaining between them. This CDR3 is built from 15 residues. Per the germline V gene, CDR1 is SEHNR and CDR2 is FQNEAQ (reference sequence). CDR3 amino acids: CASSWDGSSYNEQFF. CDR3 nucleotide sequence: TGTGCCAGCAGCTGGGACGGGAGCTCCTACAATGAGCAGTTCTTC. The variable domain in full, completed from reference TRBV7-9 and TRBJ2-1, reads DTGVSQNPRHKITKRGQNVTFRCDPISEHNRLYWYRQTLGQGPEFLTYFQNEAQLEKSRLLSDRFSAERPKGSFSTLEIQRTEQGDSAMYLCASSWDGSSYNEQFFGPGTRLTVL.